Listed below are T cell receptor beta chains from one sample, sequenced in a study of blood T cell repertoires in COVID-19. The method was immunoSEQ multiplex PCR; TCRdb's version includes in-frame clones alone and lacks a portion of them. The repertoire has approximately 160,000 clones, about four fifths of them found once; the top ten carry 7.7%. The sample was peripheral blood. The origin of the receptors is a man in his forties who had recovered from COVID-19. The CDR3 runs from the conserved cysteine through the conserved F or W. The D gene is left open where the match is weak. Clone size is given for some rows only: seen once, a few or many times, or a class if the clone is expanded.

TRBD1 - TRBJ1-1 16 TRBV7-9 CASSPTPGTEVTEAFF TGTGCCAGCAGCCCCACCCCCGGGACAGAGGTAACTGAAGCTTTCTTT
TRBD1 - TRBJ1-1 18 TRBV7-7 CASSLARQGFAMDTEAFF TGTGCTAGCAGCTTAGCTAGACAGGGCTTCGCGATGGACACTGAAGCTTTCTTT
TRBD1 - TRBJ1-5 16 TRBV6-2/TRBV6-3 CASSMGDRGLIQPQHF TGTGCCAGCAGTATGGGTGACAGGGGGCTTATTCAGCCCCAGCATTTT
TRBD1 - TRBJ2-2 16 TRBV5-6 CASSWGQGLGNGELFF TGTGCCAGCAGCTGGGGACAGGGACTCGGCAACGGGGAGCTGTTTTTT
TRBD1 - TRBJ1-2 14 TRBV5-4 CASSRTGIDYGYTF TGTGCCAGCAGTCGGACAGGGATCGACTATGGCTACACCTTC
TRBD2 - TRBJ2-7 14 TRBV13 CASSSGGRPYEQYF TGTGCCAGCAGTTCCGGCGGGAGGCCCTACGAGCAGTACTTC
- - TRBJ2-3 14 TRBV3-1/TRBV3-2 CASSQLADTDTQYF TGTGCCAGCAGCCAATTAGCGGACACAGATACGCAGTATTTT
- - TRBJ1-2 15 TRBV5-1 CASSLDRPTGRGYTF TGCGCCAGCAGCTTGGACCGACCCACCGGCAGGGGCTACACCTTC
- - TRBJ2-6 16 TRBV28 CASSLISGSGANVLTF TGTGCCAGCAGTTTAATATCAGGATCTGGGGCCAACGTCCTGACTTTC
- - TRBJ2-1 14 TRBV11-3 CASSSRGGGNEQFF TGTGCCAGCAGCTCTCGGGGTGGGGGGAATGAGCAGTTCTTC
- - TRBJ2-1 14 TRBV7-2 CASSRGLTNNEQFF TGTGCCAGCAGCAGGGGGTTGACTAACAATGAGCAGTTCTTC
TRBD1 - TRBJ2-7 15 TRBV5-5 CASSLVGQGAYEQYF TGTGCCAGCAGCTTGGTGGGACAGGGGGCTTACGAGCAGTACTTC
TRBD2 - TRBJ2-2 18 TRBV4-3 CASSQAGTSGGITGELFF TGCGCCAGCAGCCAAGCAGGGACTAGCGGGGGAATCACCGGGGAGCTGTTTTTT
- few TRBJ1-2 14 TRBV6-5 CASRQGPTFDGYTF TGTGCCAGCAGACAGGGACCCACGTTCGATGGCTACACCTTC
- few TRBJ2-7 15 TRBV25-1 CASSESGRGFGQQYF TGTGCCAGCAGTGAATCCGGCAGGGGTTTCGGGCAGCAGTACTTC
- - TRBJ1-1 13 TRBV7-2 CASSLGQQLEAFF TGTGCCAGCAGCCTCGGACAGCAACTTGAAGCTTTCTTT
- many TRBJ1-2 14 TRBV5-4 CASRRESAVHGYTF TGTGCCAGCAGACGGGAGTCAGCCGTACATGGCTACACCTTC
TRBD1 - TRBJ1-6 16 TRBV3-1/TRBV3-2 CASSDRRDSLNSPLHF TGTGCCAGCAGCGACCGCCGGGACAGCTTAAATTCACCCCTCCACTTT
TRBD2 - TRBJ2-1 16 TRBV6-2/TRBV6-3 CASSTRLAGHYNEQFF TGTGCCAGCAGTACTCGACTAGCGGGCCACTACAATGAGCAGTTCTTC
TRBD1 - TRBJ1-4 13 TRBV10-3 CAIKGQQDEKLFF TGTGCCATCAAGGGACAGCAAGATGAAAAACTGTTTTTT
TRBD2 once TRBJ2-2 18 TRBV28 CASSSLTSGSMSTGELFF TGTGCCAGCAGTTCGCTTACCAGCGGGAGTATGAGCACCGGGGAGCTGTTTTTT
TRBD1 few TRBJ1-5 13 TRBV6-5 CASSLDRGQPQHF TGTGCCAGCAGTTTAGACAGGGGTCAGCCCCAGCATTTT
- - TRBJ1-2 15 TRBV19 CASSPDRPPNYGYTF TGTGCCAGTAGCCCTGACAGGCCGCCTAACTATGGCTACACCTTC
- - TRBJ1-1 16 TRBV2 CASSKARDRPGAEAFF TGTGCCAGCAGTAAAGCCCGGGACCGCCCAGGGGCTGAAGCTTTCTTT
- - TRBJ2-7 14 TRBV19 CASSIPGDAYEQYF TGTGCCAGTAGTATCCCGGGAGACGCCTACGAGCAGTACTTC
- - TRBJ1-4 15 TRBV5-1 CASSLRLSRNEKLFF TGCGCCAGCAGCTTGCGACTCTCTCGTAATGAAAAACTGTTTTTT
TRBD2 - TRBJ2-3 16 TRBV5-4 CASSLTSGTSADTQYF TGTGCCAGCAGCTTGACTAGCGGGACGTCAGCAGATACGCAGTATTTT
- - TRBJ2-7 13 TRBV6-1 CASSERGSYEQYF TGTGCCAGCAGTGAAAGGGGCTCCTACGAGCAGTACTTC
- - TRBJ1-1 15 TRBV19 CASTTIGGMNTEAFF TGTGCCAGTACTACTATTGGGGGCATGAACACTGAAGCTTTCTTT
TRBD2 - TRBJ2-3 16 TRBV7-6 CASSHEGLAAADTQYF TGTGCCAGCAGCCACGAAGGACTAGCGGCAGCAGATACGCAGTATTTT
- - TRBJ1-1 13 TRBV28 CASSPHGNTEAFF TGTGCCAGCAGCCCCCACGGGAACACTGAAGCTTTCTTT
- - TRBJ2-4 17 TRBV11-3 CASSLDGEHSAKNIQYF TGTGCCAGCAGCTTAGACGGGGAACATTCCGCCAAAAACATTCAGTACTTC
TRBD1 - TRBJ2-7 17 TRBV7-9 CASSLVPGQGSSYEQYF TGTGCCAGCAGCTTAGTCCCGGGACAGGGGAGCTCCTACGAGCAGTACTTC
- - TRBJ2-2 14 TRBV7-2 CASKFSRNTGELFF TGTGCCAGCAAATTCTCGAGAAATACCGGGGAGCTGTTTTTT
TRBD1 - TRBJ1-5 15 TRBV5-8 CASSIRTGGSQPQHF TGTGCCAGCAGCATTCGGACAGGGGGCAGTCAGCCCCAGCATTTT
- - TRBJ1-3 15 TRBV19 CASSRQDSSGNTIYF TGTGCCAGTAGTAGACAGGACAGCTCTGGAAACACCATATATTTT
- - TRBJ2-5 13 TRBV30 CAWSGAGQETQYF TGTGCCTGGAGTGGGGCAGGCCAAGAGACCCAGTACTTC
- - TRBJ2-1 13 TRBV29-1 CSVEEDKDNEQFF TGCAGCGTTGAAGAGGACAAGGACAATGAGCAGTTCTTC
- medium-sized TRBJ1-1 12 TRBV11-3 CASSPWGEMAFF TGTGCCAGCAGCCCCTGGGGGGAAATGGCTTTCTTT
TRBD1 - TRBJ1-1 14 TRBV11-3 CASSSQGADTEAFF TGTGCCAGCAGCTCACAGGGGGCGGATACTGAAGCTTTCTTT
TRBD1 - TRBJ1-2 13 TRBV19 CASSPGGGYGYTF TGTGCCAGTAGCCCAGGGGGCGGGTATGGCTACACCTTC
- - TRBJ2-7 12 TRBV5-6 CASSRYEYEQYF TGTGCCAGCAGCCGGTATGAATACGAGCAGTACTTC
- - TRBJ2-7 13 TRBV5-5 CASSFASSYEQYF TGTGCCAGCAGCTTTGCGTCCTCCTACGAGCAGTACTTC
- - TRBJ2-5 13 TRBV7-2 CASRGTGRETQYF TGTGCCAGCAGGGGTACAGGGAGAGAGACCCAGTACTTC
TRBD1 - TRBJ2-5 14 TRBV28 CASSRDRGQETQYF TGTGCCAGCAGTCGCGACAGGGGGCAAGAGACCCAGTACTTC
- - TRBJ1-5 13 TRBV12-3/TRBV12-4 CATQAGAGQPQHF TGTGCCACTCAAGCAGGGGCAGGGCAGCCCCAGCATTTT
- - TRBJ2-3 15 TRBV7-6 CASSFQGPGTDTQYF TGTGCCAGCAGCTTTCAGGGGCCTGGCACAGATACGCAGTATTTT
TRBD1 - TRBJ1-2 14 TRBV9 CASSKGQGNYGYTF TGTGCCAGCAGCAAGGGACAGGGCAACTATGGCTACACCTTC
TRBD2 - TRBJ2-1 14 TRBV9 CASSVNSGRNEQFF TGTGCCAGCAGCGTTAATAGCGGGAGGAATGAGCAGTTCTTC
TRBD2 - TRBJ2-7 16 TRBV7-2 CASSPWGGGIAYEQYF TGTGCCAGCAGCCCCTGGGGCGGGGGGATAGCCTACGAGCAGTACTTC
TRBD1 - TRBJ1-5 14 TRBV3-1/TRBV3-2 CASSQGTGDQPQHF TGTGCCAGCAGCCAAGGGACAGGGGATCAGCCCCAGCATTTT
TRBD1 - TRBJ1-2 14 TRBV27 CASSPAGQAEGYTF TGTGCCAGCAGTCCCGCGGGACAGGCAGAAGGCTACACCTTC
- - TRBJ1-4 14 TRBV6-6 CASSAHSTFEKLFF TGTGCCAGCAGTGCCCACAGCACATTCGAAAAACTGTTTTTT
TRBD2 - TRBJ2-7 15 TRBV5-1 CASSLVASGSNEQYF TGCGCCAGCAGCTTGGTGGCTAGCGGGAGTAACGAGCAGTACTTC
- - TRBJ2-2 17 TRBV3-1/TRBV3-2 CASSQSNRAPNTGELFF TGTGCCAGCAGCCAATCTAACAGGGCGCCGAACACCGGGGAGCTGTTTTTT
TRBD1 - TRBJ2-7 15 TRBV18 CASSPVTGITYEQYF TGTGCCAGCTCACCTGTGACAGGGATCACCTACGAGCAGTACTTC
TRBD1 few TRBJ1-2 13 TRBV2 CASSPGQGYGYTF TGTGCCAGCAGTCCCGGACAGGGCTATGGCTACACCTTC
- - TRBJ1-5 14 TRBV6-5 CASCPVGGFQPQHF TGTGCCAGCTGCCCGGTGGGAGGGTTCCAGCCCCAGCATTTT
- - TRBJ1-1 13 TRBV7-9 CASSRQENTEAFF TGTGCCAGCAGCCGACAGGAGAACACTGAAGCTTTCTTT